This TCR beta chain is drawn from a study of control samples from healthy donors and cancer patients. V was clipped by 0 bases and J by 4 bases, with 7 bases between them. The CDR3 contains 13 residues. Germline loops: CDR1 KGHSH, CDR2 LQKENI. TCRdb's copy holds only in-frame clones and misses some; the assay was immunoSEQ multiplex PCR. This sample has around 120,000 clones; roughly nine tenths occur once, and the top ten carry around 1.1%. This chain uses TRBV18 with TRBJ2-7; D remains ambiguous. The sample comprised PBMCs. This sequence was found in a woman between 45 and 60 years old with colorectal cancer. The CDR3 protein is CASSPPSQYEQYF. The CDR3 DNA reads as TGTGCCAGCTCACCACCGAGCCAATACGAGCAGTACTTC.